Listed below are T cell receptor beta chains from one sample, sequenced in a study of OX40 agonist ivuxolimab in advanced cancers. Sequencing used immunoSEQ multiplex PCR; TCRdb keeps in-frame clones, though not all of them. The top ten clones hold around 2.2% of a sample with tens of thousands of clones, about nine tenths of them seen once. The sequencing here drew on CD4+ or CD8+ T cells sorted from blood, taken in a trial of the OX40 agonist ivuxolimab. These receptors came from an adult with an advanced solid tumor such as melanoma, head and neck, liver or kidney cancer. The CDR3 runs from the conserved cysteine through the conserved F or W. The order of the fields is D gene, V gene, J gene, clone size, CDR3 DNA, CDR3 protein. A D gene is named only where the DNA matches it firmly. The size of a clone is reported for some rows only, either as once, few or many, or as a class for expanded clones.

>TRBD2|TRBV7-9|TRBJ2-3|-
TGTGCCAGCAGCCCGGGACTAGCGGGAGTACCAGATACGCAGTATTTT
CASSPGLAGVPDTQYF
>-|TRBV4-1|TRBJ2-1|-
TGCGCCAGCACCCGGGACTCCTACAATGAGCAGTTCTTC
CASTRDSYNEQFF
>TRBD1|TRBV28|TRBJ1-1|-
TGTGCCAGCAGTTTTACCGACAGGGGGAACACTGAAGCTTTCTTT
CASSFTDRGNTEAFF
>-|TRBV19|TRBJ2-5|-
TGTGCCAGTACCGGGGCGGGGGAGACCCAGTACTTC
CASTGAGETQYF
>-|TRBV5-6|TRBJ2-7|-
TGTGCCAGCAGCTTGATCTACGAGCAGTACTTC
CASSLIYEQYF
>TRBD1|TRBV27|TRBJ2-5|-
TGTGCCAGCCCCACAAAAACCGGACAGGGTAAAGACCAAGAGACCCAGTACTTC
CASPTKTGQGKDQETQYF
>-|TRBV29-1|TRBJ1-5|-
TGCAGCGTTGGGTCTACAGCGGGCAATCAGCCCCAGCATTTT
CSVGSTAGNQPQHF
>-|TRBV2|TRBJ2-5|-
TGTGCCAGCCGAAAAATCCAAGAGACCCAGTACTTC
CASRKIQETQYF
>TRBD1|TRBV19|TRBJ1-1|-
TGTGCCAGTAGTCCAACCACAGGGGGCACTGAAGCTTTCTTT
CASSPTTGGTEAFF
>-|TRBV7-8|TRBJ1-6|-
TGTGCCAGCAGAAAAGGGAGCTCCTATAATTCACCCCTCCACTTT
CASRKGSSYNSPLHF
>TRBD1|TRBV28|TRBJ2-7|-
TGTGCCAGCGGATCAGGGGGTTTCTACGAGCAGTACTTC
CASGSGGFYEQYF
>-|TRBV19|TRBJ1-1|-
TGTGCCAGCAGGCCAGGACTTCTGCACACTGAAGCTTTCTTT
CASRPGLLHTEAFF
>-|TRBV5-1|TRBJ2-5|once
TGCGCCAGCAGCTTGGGTCAGGGTGGAGAGACCCAGTACTTC
CASSLGQGGETQYF
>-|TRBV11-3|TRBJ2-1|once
TGTGCCAGCAGCTTAGGGGGAGGGGGATGGTTCTTC
CASSLGGGGWFF
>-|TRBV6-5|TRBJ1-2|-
TGTGCCAGCAGTGTTCCGGGATTAGGAGGCTACACCTTC
CASSVPGLGGYTF
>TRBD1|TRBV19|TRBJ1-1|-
TGTGCCAGTAGTGACCAACAGGGGACTGAAGCTTTCTTT
CASSDQQGTEAFF
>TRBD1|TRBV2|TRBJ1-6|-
TGTGCCAGCCGAGGACAGGGGGTATCTAATTCACCCCTCCACTTT
CASRGQGVSNSPLHF
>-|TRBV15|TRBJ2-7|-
TGTGCCACCAGCAGAGAATACGGAGCCCTATCCTACGAGCAGTACTTC
CATSREYGALSYEQYF
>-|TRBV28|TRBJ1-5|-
TGTGCCACCACGGCCAGCCGGTCCCCTCAGCCCCAGCATTTT
CATTASRSPQPQHF
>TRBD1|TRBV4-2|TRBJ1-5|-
TGTGCCAGCAGCCAATCAGGGGGCAGCGGACAGCCCCAGCATTTT
CASSQSGGSGQPQHF
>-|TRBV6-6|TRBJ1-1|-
TGTGCCAGCAGTTACTCGATTGGGGTCGGCACTGAAGCTTTCTTT
CASSYSIGVGTEAFF
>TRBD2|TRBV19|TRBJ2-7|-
TGTGCCAGTAGTATCGGAAGGGTAGCGGGAGGTCGCTCCTACGAGCAGTACTTC
CASSIGRVAGGRSYEQYF
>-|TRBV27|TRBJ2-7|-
TGTGCCAGCAGTTTTGAGGGAATTAATCCCTACGAGCAGTACTTC
CASSFEGINPYEQYF
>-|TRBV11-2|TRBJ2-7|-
TGTGCCAGCAGCTTCGAGTCGAGGAGCTCCTACGAGCAGTACTTC
CASSFESRSSYEQYF
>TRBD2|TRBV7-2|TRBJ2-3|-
TGTGCCAGCAGCGTCAGGATGGCGGGGGGGCAAGATACGCAGTATTTT
CASSVRMAGGQDTQYF
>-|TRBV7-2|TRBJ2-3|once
TGTGCCAGCAGCTTAGGCCAGGGGCAAGGATTAGATACGCAGTATTTT
CASSLGQGQGLDTQYF
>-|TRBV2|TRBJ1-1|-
TGTGCCAGCAGCAGACAGCCCACTGAAGCTTTCTTT
CASSRQPTEAFF
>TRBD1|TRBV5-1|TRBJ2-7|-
TGCGCCAGCAGCTTGGAGGGGCTACAGGGGTACTACGAGCAGTACTTC
CASSLEGLQGYYEQYF
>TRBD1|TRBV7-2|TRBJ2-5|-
TGTGCCAGCAGCCTCTGGACAGGGTCGTATCAAGAGACCCAGTACTTC
CASSLWTGSYQETQYF
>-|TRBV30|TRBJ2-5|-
TGTGCCTGGAACGGGATGCGTGCGGAGACCCAGTACTTC
CAWNGMRAETQYF
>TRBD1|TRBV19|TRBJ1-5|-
TGTGCCAGTAGTATAGACAGGGGGAATGAGCCCCAGCATTTT
CASSIDRGNEPQHF
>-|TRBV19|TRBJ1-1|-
TGTGCCAGTAGCTATAGGGAGACCTCCAGAGGTACTGAAGCTTTCTTT
CASSYRETSRGTEAFF
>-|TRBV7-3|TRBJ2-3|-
TGTGCCAGCAGCTTCTTTAAGAGCACAGATACGCAGTATTTT
CASSFFKSTDTQYF
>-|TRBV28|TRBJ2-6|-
TGTGCCAGCAGTTTTAGTCCTGGGGCCAACGTCCTGACTTTC
CASSFSPGANVLTF
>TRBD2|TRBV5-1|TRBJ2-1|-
TGCGCCAGCAGCTTGGAGGGGCTAGCGGGCTACAATGAGCAGTTCTTC
CASSLEGLAGYNEQFF
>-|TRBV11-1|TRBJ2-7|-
TGTGCCAGCAGCTTATTGAGCGGCTCCTACGAGCAGTACTTC
CASSLLSGSYEQYF
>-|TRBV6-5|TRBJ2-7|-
TGTGCCAGCAGTCCACCGGGTCTCTCCTACGAGCAGTACTTC
CASSPPGLSYEQYF
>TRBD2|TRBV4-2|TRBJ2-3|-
TGTGCCAGCAGCGGAGTTACTAGCGGGGGCACAGATACGCAGTATTTT
CASSGVTSGGTDTQYF
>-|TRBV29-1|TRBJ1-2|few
TGCAGCGTTGAGTGGCCAGAGAATGGCTACACCTTC
CSVEWPENGYTF
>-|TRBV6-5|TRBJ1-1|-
TGTGCCAGCAGACGTGGAGTGAACACTGAAGCTTTCTTT
CASRRGVNTEAFF
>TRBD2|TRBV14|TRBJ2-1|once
TGTGCCAGCAGCCAACTAGCGGGAACCCACAATGAGCAGTTCTTC
CASSQLAGTHNEQFF
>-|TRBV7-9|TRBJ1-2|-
TGTGCCAGCAAAGATGGGGACTGGCGCTATGGCTACACCTTC
CASKDGDWRYGYTF
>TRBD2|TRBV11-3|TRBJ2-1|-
TGTGCCAGCAGCGGAGGGACTAGCAATGAGCAGTTCTTC
CASSGGTSNEQFF
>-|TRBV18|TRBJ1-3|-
TGTGCCAGCTCACCTGGACTGACCTCTGGAAACACCATATATTTT
CASSPGLTSGNTIYF
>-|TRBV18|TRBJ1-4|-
TGTGCCAGCTCACCACCATTCGGGGCTGCTAATGAAAAACTGTTTTTT
CASSPPFGAANEKLFF
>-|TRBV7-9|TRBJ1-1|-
TGTGCCAGCAGCTTAGCCGAGAACACTGAAGCTTTCTTT
CASSLAENTEAFF
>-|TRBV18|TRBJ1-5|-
TGTGCCAGCTCACCACAGGGTACCCAAAGTGGTCAGCCCCAGCATTTT
CASSPQGTQSGQPQHF
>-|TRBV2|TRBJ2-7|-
TGTGCCAGCACTCCCCAAAACGGCCCGGGGGAGCAGTACTTC
CASTPQNGPGEQYF
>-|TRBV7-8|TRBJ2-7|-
TGTGCCAGCAGCTTCCCCCCGCACTCTTACTACGAGCAGTACTTC
CASSFPPHSYYEQYF
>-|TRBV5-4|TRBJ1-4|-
TGTGCCAGCAGCTTTTATGAGACAGCTGATGAAAAACTGTTTTTT
CASSFYETADEKLFF
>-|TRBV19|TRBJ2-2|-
TGTGCCAGTCTAACGAGGGGAGGCACCGGGGAGCTGTTTTTT
CASLTRGGTGELFF
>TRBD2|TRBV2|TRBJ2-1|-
TGTGCCAGCAGTGAAATCGGCGGGGGGGCTTTCGATGAGCAGTTCTTC
CASSEIGGGAFDEQFF
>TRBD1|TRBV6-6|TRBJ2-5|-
TGTGCCAGCAGCCAACAGGGGCCCCAGTACTTC
CASSQQGPQYF